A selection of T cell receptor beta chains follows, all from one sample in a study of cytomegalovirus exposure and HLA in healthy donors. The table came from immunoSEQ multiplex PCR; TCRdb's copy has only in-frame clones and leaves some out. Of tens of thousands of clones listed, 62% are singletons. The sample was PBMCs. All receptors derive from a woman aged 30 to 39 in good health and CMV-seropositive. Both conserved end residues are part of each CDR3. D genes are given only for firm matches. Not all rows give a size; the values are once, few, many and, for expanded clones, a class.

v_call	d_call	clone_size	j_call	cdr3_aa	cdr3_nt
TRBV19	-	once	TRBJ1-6	CASSMKGRDSPLHF	TGTGCCAGTAGTATGAAGGGGAGGGATTCACCCCTCCACTTT
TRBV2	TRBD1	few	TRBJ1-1	CASSELKSRDRGLLNTEAFF	TGTGCCAGCAGTGAACTCAAGTCCCGGGACAGGGGGCTACTGAACACTGAAGCTTTCTTT
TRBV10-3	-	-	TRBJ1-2	CAISEGLTMVGYTF	TGTGCCATCAGTGAGGGACTGACTATGGTGGGCTACACCTTC
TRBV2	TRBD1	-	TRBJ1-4	CASSQLRDRSAEKLFF	TGTGCCAGCAGTCAACTCAGGGACAGGTCGGCTGAAAAACTGTTTTTT
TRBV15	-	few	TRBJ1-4	CATSRDSEGREEKLFF	TGTGCCACCAGCCGTGACTCGGAGGGGAGAGAAGAAAAACTGTTTTTT
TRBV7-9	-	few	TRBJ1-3	CASSLGGGSGNTIYF	TGTGCCAGCAGCTTAGGGGGAGGCTCTGGAAACACCATATATTTT
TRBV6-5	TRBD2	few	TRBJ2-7	CASRDSGGSYEQYF	TGTGCCAGCAGAGATAGCGGGGGTTCCTACGAGCAGTACTTC
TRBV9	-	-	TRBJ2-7	CASSAEPGLTYEQYF	TGTGCCAGCAGCGCAGAACCGGGTCTTACCTACGAGCAGTACTTC
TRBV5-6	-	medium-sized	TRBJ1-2	CASSNRLNYGYTF	TGTGCCAGCAGCAACAGGCTTAACTATGGCTACACCTTC
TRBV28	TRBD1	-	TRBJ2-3	CASSSPGGPGDTQYF	TGTGCCAGCAGTTCGCCAGGGGGCCCTGGAGATACGCAGTATTTT
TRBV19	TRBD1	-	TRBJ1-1	CASSTRTQGSTEAFF	TGTGCCAGTAGTACGAGGACACAGGGGAGTACTGAAGCTTTCTTT
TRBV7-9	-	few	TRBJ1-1	CSSSLRGTEAFF	TGTTCCAGCAGCTTACGGGGCACTGAAGCTTTCTTT
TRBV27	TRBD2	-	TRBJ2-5	CASSLLGKRLAGGVGEETQYF	TGTGCCAGCAGTTTATTGGGCAAAAGACTAGCGGGGGGGGTTGGAGAAGAGACCCAGTACTTC
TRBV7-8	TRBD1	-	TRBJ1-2	CASSPAARGTGGDGYTF	TGTGCCAGCAGCCCAGCCGCAAGGGGGACAGGGGGCGATGGCTACACCTTC
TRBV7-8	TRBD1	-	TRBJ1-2	CASSLGRGQGGHGYTF	TGTGCCAGCAGCTTAGGACGAGGACAGGGTGGGCATGGCTACACCTTC
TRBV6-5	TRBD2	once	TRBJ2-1	CASTKLAGGGDEQFF	TGTGCCAGCACCAAACTAGCGGGGGGCGGGGATGAGCAGTTCTTC
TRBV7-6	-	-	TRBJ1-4	CASSLGTGATNEKLFF	TGTGCCAGCAGCTTAGGCACGGGGGCAACTAATGAAAAACTGTTTTTT
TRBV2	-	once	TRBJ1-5	CASSAQGNSNQPQHF	TGTGCCAGCAGTGCGCAGGGAAATAGCAATCAGCCCCAGCATTTT
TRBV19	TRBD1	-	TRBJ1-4	CASSSPGGAWGTDNEKLFF	TGTGCCAGTAGTTCCCCGGGAGGGGCGTGGGGGACAGATAATGAAAAACTGTTTTTT
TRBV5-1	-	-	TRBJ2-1	CASSFSDEQFF	TGCGCCAGCAGCTTTAGCGATGAGCAGTTCTTC
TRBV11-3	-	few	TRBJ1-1	CASSHSDRRAFF	TGTGCCAGCAGCCATTCCGACAGAAGGGCTTTCTTT
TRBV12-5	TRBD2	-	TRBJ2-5	CASGLIHGLAGANQETQYF	TGTGCTAGTGGTTTGATCCATGGGCTAGCGGGGGCAAACCAAGAGACCCAGTACTTC
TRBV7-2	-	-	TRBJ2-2	CASSLEVSHTGELFF	TGTGCCAGCAGCTTAGAAGTAAGCCACACCGGGGAGCTGTTTTTT
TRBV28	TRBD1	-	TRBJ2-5	CASSPPDRGGETQYF	TGTGCCAGCAGTCCCCCGGACAGGGGAGGAGAGACCCAGTACTTC
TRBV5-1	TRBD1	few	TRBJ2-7	CASSGGQGIYEQYF	TGCGCCAGCAGCGGAGGACAGGGAATCTACGAGCAGTACTTC
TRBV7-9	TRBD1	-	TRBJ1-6	CSSSSTNRGSDSPLHF	TGTTCCAGCAGCTCCACGAACAGGGGCTCGGATTCACCCCTCCACTTT
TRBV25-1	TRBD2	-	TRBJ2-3	CASQAGGSTDTQYF	TGTGCCAGCCAGGCCGGGGGGAGCACAGATACGCAGTATTTT
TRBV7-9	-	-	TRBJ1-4	CASSSGSGTGNEKLFF	TGTGCCAGCAGCTCCGGGTCGGGGACTGGTAATGAAAAACTGTTTTTT
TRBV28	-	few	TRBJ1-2	CASMANYGYTF	TGTGCCAGCATGGCCAACTATGGCTACACCTTC
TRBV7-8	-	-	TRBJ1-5	CASSEQSFGNQPQHF	TGTGCCAGCAGCGAACAAAGTTTTGGCAATCAGCCCCAGCATTTT